Shown below are 16 T cell receptor beta chains from a single sample sequenced in a study of multiple sclerosis patients with progressive multifocal leukoencephalopathy (dated by TCRdb to 2018 to 2020). Library preparation used the immunoSEQ multiplex PCR assay. TCRdb obtained this table from immuneACCESS and retained in-frame rearrangements with V and J assigned. These tables miss some clones; where compared with another copy, unresolved V genes account for less than half of the shortfall, and the remainder is unexplained. This sample is represented by 29,000 or so clones; about nine tenths of them were singletons. The ten top clones hold approximately 1.4% of the sample. This specimen's time point label, per the study, means: about 6 months of natalizumab therapy. Sample treatment or condition, as interpreted from the label and publication: on natalizumab therapy at sampling. Sequenced here: PBMCs, sampled from a patient treated with natalizumab. The receptors derive from a human donor with multiple sclerosis.

The gene calls are TRBV2 and TRBJ1-1; 8 bases are shared with TRBD1. CDR3 size: 14 residues. Germline assignment: CDR1 SNHLY and CDR2 FYNNEI. V dropped 6 bases and J dropped 2; count of bases not matched to a gene: 5. The CDR3: CASSLTGANTEAFF. The CDR3 bases are TGTGCCAGCAGCTTGACAGGGGCAAACACTGAAGCTTTCTTT. Combining the CDR3 with reference TRBV2 and TRBJ1-1 gives the whole variable domain EPEVTQTPSHQVTQMGQEVILRCVPISNHLYFYWYRQILGQKVEFLVSFYNNEISEKSEIFDDQFSVERPDGSNFTLKIRSTKLEDSAMYFCASSLTGANTEAFFGQGTRLTVV.

This sequence joins TRBV4-1 and TRBJ2-7; possibly TRBD1 for D (6 bases). Trimming shortened V by 5 bases and J by 10 bases, and 15 bases separated the two germline ends. The CDR3 length is 12 residues. Germline V gene sequence: CDR1 MGHRA, CDR2 YSYEKL. The CDR3, as DNA: TGCGCCAGCAGCGCTACGCAGGGGTTCCAGTACTTC. Its translation is CASSATQGFQYF.

The CDR3 coding sequence is TGTGCCATCAGTGAGCTTCCTGGCGGGGACCTTACTAATGAAAAACTGTTTTTT. Protein: CAISELPGGDLTNEKLFF. The rearrangement links TRBV10-3 to TRBJ1-4; possibly TRBD1 for D (5 bases). Trimming left V 2 bases short and J 2 bases short, with 18 bases between. The germline CDR1 and CDR2 sequences are ENHRY and SYGVKD. CDR3 length equals 18 residues.

The chain uses TRBV4-3 and TRBJ2-7; D remains ambiguous. Per germline, CDR1 LGHNA and CDR2 YSLEER. Trimming removed 1 base at V and 0 bases at J, with 4 bases between. CDR3 length: 13 residues. In DNA, the CDR3 is TGCGCCAGCAGCCAAGGAGTCTCCTACGAGCAGTACTTC. Amino acids: CASSQGVSYEQYF.

V usage is TRBV12-5 and J usage is TRBJ2-1; no clear D. CDR1 and CDR2 (germline): LGHNT, FRNRAP. The CDR3 extends over 12 amino acids. V shed 5 bases and J shed 7 bases, with 9 bases lying between them. The CDR3 region has the DNA TGTGCTAGTGGTCTCCAGTTAAATGAGCAGTTCTTC. Its translation is CASGLQLNEQFF.

The gene calls are TRBV11-2 and TRBJ2-7, with TRBD1 as a possible D gene (6 bases). The germline gives CDR1 SGHAT, CDR2 FQNNGV. The V gene lost 0 bases and the J gene lost 4 bases, with 13 bases spanning the gap. The CDR3 extends over 15 amino acids. CDR3 in DNA: TGTGCCAGCAGCTTAGACCGGGACACGGGATACGAGCAGTACTTC. As protein: CASSLDRDTGYEQYF.

V gene TRBV10-3 combines with J gene TRBJ2-2, with D perhaps TRBD1 (6 bases). Between the trimmed V and J ends, which lost 3 bases and 7 bases, there was a span of 9 bases. The CDR3 is 13 amino acids. The germline V gene has CDR1 ENHRY and CDR2 SYGVKD. In nucleotides, the CDR3 is TGTGCCATCAGTGACAGGGGAAACGGGGAGCTGTTTTTT. Protein: CAISDRGNGELFF.

The chain combines TRBV19 with TRBJ1-1, with D maybe TRBD1 (5 bases). Trimming removed 6 bases from V and 6 bases from J, with 17 bases in between. Germline lookup yields CDR1 LNHDA and CDR2 SQIVND (reference sequence). The CDR3 extends over 14 amino acids. This chain's CDR3 is CASRRWGRGSEAFF. The CDR3 DNA is TGTGCCAGTAGGCGGTGGGGCCGGGGGTCTGAAGCTTTCTTT.

This clone was found once. The genes are TRBV10-3 and TRBJ2-7; D ambiguous. Trimming left V 7 bases short and J 1 base short, with 8 bases between. CDR3 length: 12 amino acids. CDR1 is ENHRY and CDR2 is SYGVKD in the germline V gene. The CDR3 bases are TGTGCCATCAAATCCACGTCCTACGAGCAGTACTTC. It encodes CAIKSTSYEQYF.

The J gene is TRBJ1-2, the V gene TRBV5-1; D is perhaps TRBD1 (5 bases). The CDR3 length is 14 residues. V lost 3 bases and J 4 bases, leaving 13 bases between the germline ends. Per germline, CDR1 SGHRS and CDR2 YFSETQ. The CDR3: CASSSATDTYGYTF. The CDR3 nucleotides are TGCGCCAGCAGCTCCGCGACAGACACCTATGGCTACACCTTC. Full variable domain (outside the CDR3, taken from reference TRBV5-1 and TRBJ1-2): KAGVTQTPRYLIKTRGQQVTLSCSPISGHRSVSWYQQTPGQGLQFLFEYFSETQRNKGNFPGRFSGRQFSNSRSEMNVSTLELGDSALYLCASSSATDTYGYTFGSGTRLTVV.

The CDR3: CASSRGTGATYEQYF. CDR3 nucleotides: TGTGCCAGTAGTCGGGGTACAGGGGCGACCTACGAGCAGTACTTC. The chain links TRBV19 to TRBJ2-7; 7 bases align to TRBD1. This CDR3 has 15 residues. CDR1 and CDR2 from the germline V gene are LNHDA and SQIVND (reference sequence). V lost 5 bases to trimming and J lost 2 bases; unmatched junction nucleotides: 9. The variable domain in full, completed from reference TRBV19 and TRBJ2-7, reads DGGITQSPKYLFRKEGQNVTLSCEQNLNHDAMYWYRQDPGQGLRLIYYSQIVNDFQKGDIAEGYSVSREKKESFPLTVTSAQKNPTAFYLCASSRGTGATYEQYFGPGTRLTVT.

The V and J genes are TRBV7-2 and TRBJ2-1; D uncertain. V dropped 5 bases and J dropped 9 bases, with 17 bases sitting between them. The CDR3 totals 14 residues. Germline loops: CDR1 SGHTA, CDR2 FQGNSA. The CDR3 nucleotides are TGTGCCAGCAGCACAATATTTGGTAGGGCTGAGCAGTTCTTC. It encodes CASSTIFGRAEQFF.

This clone was seen just once. The chain couples TRBV29-1 to TRBJ1-5, with 7 bases aligning to TRBD1. Germline trimming cut 6 bases from V and 4 bases from J; bases unmatched to any gene: 18. CDR1 and CDR2 from the germline V gene are SQVTM and ANQGSEA. This CDR3 spans 17 amino acids. The CDR3: CSVPTKTKQGRNQPQHF. As DNA, the CDR3 is TGCAGCGTACCCACGAAAACCAAACAGGGGAGGAATCAGCCCCAGCATTTT.

The V call is TRBV21-1, the J call TRBJ1-1. TRBV21-1 is classified as a pseudogene. The length of the CDR3 is 15 residues. CDR3 sequence reads: CASSKARRGRTEAFF. CDR3 coding DNA: TGTGCCAGCAGCAAGGCTCGAAGGGGGAGGACTGAAGCTTTCTTT.

The chain carries TRBV6-5 and TRBJ2-7; 8 nucleotides agree with TRBD2. J lost 2 bases, V lost 6 bases, and 6 bases had no gene match. CDR3 size: 14 residues. Germline V gives CDR1 MNHEY, CDR2 SVGAGI. The CDR3 reads CASSKLAEPYEQYF. The CDR3 DNA reads as TGTGCCAGCAGCAAACTAGCGGAGCCCTACGAGCAGTACTTC.

The rearrangement uses TRBV19 and TRBJ2-6, with D unclear. V lost 5 bases to trimming and J lost 2 bases, with 13 bases between them. Germline CDR1 reads LNHDA; CDR2 reads SQIVND (reference sequence). The CDR3 covers 16 residues. Here the CDR3 reads CASSFPSGAGANVLTF. CDR3 DNA: TGTGCCAGTAGTTTTCCTAGTGGTGCTGGGGCCAACGTCCTGACTTTC.